The rows below give T cell receptor beta chains drawn from one sample of a study of beta chain features in type 1 diabetes. This table comes from immunoSEQ multiplex PCR, and its TCRdb copy is limited to in-frame clones, with some not included. Found here are 350,000 to 400,000 clones, roughly 13% of them singletons; the top ten hold 0.008% to 0.011%. Sequencing was carried out using naive CD4+ T cells from blood. Receptor source: a woman aged 18-30 years with type 1 diabetes. Both conserved end residues are part of each CDR3. Fields, in order: J gene, V gene, CDR3 protein.

>TRBJ2-7|TRBV6-5
CASSYPGTDEQYF
>TRBJ1-5|TRBV4-3
CASSLDRRNQPQHF
>TRBJ1-2|TRBV18
CASSPGQGNHGYTF
>TRBJ2-7|TRBV27
CASTNRVSHEQYF
>TRBJ1-5|TRBV2
CASRGDSNQPQHF
>TRBJ2-2|TRBV7-8
CASSLAGGTNTGELFF
>TRBJ2-1|TRBV19
CASSLLDNEQFF
>TRBJ2-3|TRBV5-1
CASSSRREHTDTQYF
>TRBJ2-7|TRBV4-1
CASSQDQNRGVYEQYF
>TRBJ2-2|TRBV14
CASSHLSTGELFF
>TRBJ1-5|TRBV7-9
CASSPVEVWPQHF
>TRBJ2-1|TRBV7-3
CASSPGTGGNEQFF
>TRBJ2-3|TRBV9
CASSVVGQTTDTQYF
>TRBJ2-7|TRBV25-1
CASSESGTGSYEQYF
>TRBJ2-7|TRBV5-1
CASSLADRVDPYEQYF
>TRBJ2-1|TRBV5-6
CASSSEHWRAPNYNEQFF
>TRBJ2-3|TRBV4-3
CASSQDTRLADNTDTQYF
>TRBJ2-7|TRBV2
CASKRHYEQYF
>TRBJ2-1|TRBV2
CASSEYGGRTYNEQFF
>TRBJ1-2|TRBV4-3
CASSQAQGEGYTF
>TRBJ1-5|TRBV19
CASRRGNQPQHF
>TRBJ2-7|TRBV4-3
CASSHGTGDGEQYF
>TRBJ2-4|TRBV19
CASTVQGTGKNIQYF
>TRBJ2-7|TRBV5-1
CASSLAPGAYEQYF
>TRBJ2-3|TRBV7-9
CASIQGTGGPLRTDTQYF
>TRBJ1-2|TRBV20-1
CSARVGLF
>TRBJ2-5|TRBV30
CAWSAGLQETQYF
>TRBJ2-1|TRBV7-2
CASSLAGSHNEQFF
>TRBJ2-1|TRBV29-1
CSAGWGVSNEQFF
>TRBJ1-1|TRBV7-2
CASSPRQGSAEAFF
>TRBJ2-1|TRBV7-9
CASGQGKGNEQFF
>TRBJ1-2|TRBV5-1
CASSPRWQGGNYGYTF
>TRBJ2-1|TRBV19
CASRRLPFNEQFF
>TRBJ2-2|TRBV29-1
CSVGRLAGEGNTGELFF
>TRBJ1-5|TRBV7-2
CASSSRGQADQPQHF
>TRBJ2-3|TRBV2
CASRRGLDTQYF
>TRBJ2-5|TRBV5-4
CASRAGTEETQYF
>TRBJ1-2|TRBV19
CASLDRGGVYGYTF
>TRBJ1-2|TRBV5-6
CASSLAGNNYGYTF
>TRBJ2-3|TRBV28
CAKKVAGGTDTQYF
>TRBJ2-1|TRBV7-8
CASSLQTRSYNEQFF
>TRBJ1-2|TRBV4-3
CASSQDRIPNYGYTF
>TRBJ2-1|TRBV5-1
CASSTPGQLRYNEQFF
>TRBJ2-7|TRBV4-3
CASSQDRGTLLAYEQYF
>TRBJ1-2|TRBV7-2
CASSLGGLNYGYTF